Following are 2 T cell receptor beta chains from one sample sequenced in a study of blood T cell repertoires in COVID-19. Repertoires were generated with immunoSEQ multiplex PCR, while TCRdb's copy carries only in-frame clones and drops some. This repertoire shows approximately 320,000 clones, roughly nine tenths found once; its top ten account for 2.6%. The source material was PBMCs or T cells enriched from blood (not recorded which). Receptors originate from a man aged 60-69 years who had recovered from COVID-19.

The chain uses TRBV6-2 or TRBV6-3 and TRBJ2-7, with 7 bases aligning to TRBD1. Germline CDR1 reads MNHEY; CDR2 reads SVGEGT. Trimming cost V 4 bases and J 3 bases; bases outside gene matches: 9. This CDR3 contains 15 residues. CDR3 DNA sequence: TGTGCCAGCAGTTCCTACAGGGGAATAAGCTACGAGCAGTACTTC. Translating it yields CASSSYRGISYEQYF.

The CDR3 DNA follows: TGTGCCAGCAGACAGGGGGGTGACTATGGCTACACCTTC. Translated, it gives CASRQGGDYGYTF. The rearrangement links TRBV25-1 to TRBJ1-2, with 8 bases aligning to TRBD1. Trimming removed 6 bases from V and 3 bases from J; junction bases left unmatched: 3. The germline gives CDR1 MGHDK, CDR2 SYGVNS. This CDR3 has 13 amino acids.